This T cell receptor (beta chain) is drawn from a study of PD-1 blockade in classical Hodgkin lymphoma. The CDR3 extends over 13 amino acids. Trimming removed 7 bases at V and 1 base at J, with 10 bases between. Germline V gene data show CDR1 as SNHLY and CDR2 as FYNNEI. Overall study findings and caveats: Complete responders entered with baseline diversity on par with newly diagnosed patients, the results showed.

Each patient experienced a relapse that followed autologous stem cell transplantation, and brentuximab vedotin exposure varied. The patients, who had relapsed/refractory classical Hodgkin lymphoma, achieved best responses of complete response, partial response or progressive disease. Profiled with immunoSEQ multiplex PCR; TCRdb holds only in-frame clones, not every one. The sample yields under 70,000 clones, about two thirds seen once. In its sample, this clone was seen a few times. Its antigen is still unknown. The clonotype comes from a human donor with classical Hodgkin lymphoma. J is TRBJ1-1 and V is TRBV2; D not resolved. The sample consisted of peripheral blood mononuclear cells (PBMCs), taken before the second cycle of nivolumab. This CDR3 is CASMWHPNTEAFF. The CDR3 DNA follows: TGTGCCAGCATGTGGCACCCGAACACTGAAGCTTTCTTT. The full variable domain, its missing parts supplied by reference TRBV2 and TRBJ1-1, is EPEVTQTPSHQVTQMGQEVILRCVPISNHLYFYWYRQILGQKVEFLVSFYNNEISEKSEIFDDQFSVERPDGSNFTLKIRSTKLEDSAMYFCASMWHPNTEAFFGQGTRLTVV.